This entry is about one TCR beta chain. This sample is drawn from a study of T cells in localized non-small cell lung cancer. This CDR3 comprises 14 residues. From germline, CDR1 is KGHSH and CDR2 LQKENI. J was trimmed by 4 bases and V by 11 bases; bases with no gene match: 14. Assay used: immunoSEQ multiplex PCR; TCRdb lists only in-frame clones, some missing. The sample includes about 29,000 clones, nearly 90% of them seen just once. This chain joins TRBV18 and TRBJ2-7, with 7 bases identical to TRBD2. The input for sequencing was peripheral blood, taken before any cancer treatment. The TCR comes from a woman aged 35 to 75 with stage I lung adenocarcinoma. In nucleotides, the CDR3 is TGTGCCGGTCGGGGGAGCGGGACTTTATACGAGCAGTACTTC. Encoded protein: CAGRGSGTLYEQYF.